The subject of this entry is one T cell receptor (beta chain). Its specific antigen is unknown. The sample holds no much larger clone one base away, and base qualities are not on file. The record originates from a study of T cell repertoires in cytomegalovirus infection (dated by TCRdb to between 2019 and 2020). Study-wide context: Donor HLA type was relevant to the analysis, because carriage of CMV infection together with the matching HLA type was indicated by public TCR beta signatures.

Study-level results and caveats: The ex vivo response was dominated by HLA-C-restricted CMV-specific TCR beta clonotypes, and the single most frequent clonotype in two of eight donors was supplied by these HLA-C-restricted clonotypes. In both this cohort and an independent roughly 400-donor cohort, the cumulative frequency of public TCR beta family members distinguished carriers of CMV infection plus the relevant HLA type.

From the cysteine up to the phenylalanine, the CDR3 has a length of 15 residues. Only the CDR3 DNA is retained, 45 bases long and in frame from the first base. V ends up 4 bases short and J 5 bases short, with an unmatched junction base count of 5. The instrument given in TCRdb is Illumina HiSeq 1500. TCRdb handled the public reads itself, with Q25 trimming in fastp and clone calling in MiXCR, and kept productive beta chains. Records with the same CDR3 protein are collapsed into one entry carrying the most frequent genes and DNA. This sample lists more than 150,000 distinct CDR3 sequences; approximately 17% were detected once. The top ten hold around 19% of the sample.

The sequenced sample was CD8+ T cells from PBMCs. The chain is encoded by TRBV12-3 or TRBV12-4 joined to TRBJ2-3, and TRBD2 matches 11 of the central bases. The sequence was collected from a human donor in good health (CMV status not recorded). Some clones in this sample may be carry-over from other donors' samples. Here is the DNA: TGTGCCAGCAGTTATAGCGGGAGGGCCGGAGATACGCAGTATTTT. Its amino acids are CASSYSGRAGDTQYF.